The 7 T cell receptor beta chains below come from one sample, sequenced in a study of T cell responses to AZD1222 COVID-19 vaccine. The protocol was immunoSEQ multiplex PCR, while the TCRdb copy is restricted to in-frame clones and leaves out a portion. Of 100,000 or so clones in the sample, more than 70% were seen once. Source: peripheral blood, taken 28 days after the second AZD1222 dose. The receptor set was obtained from an adult who received the AZD1222 COVID-19 vaccine.

The chain has TRBV3-1 (or the pseudogene TRBV3-2) and TRBJ1-3, with unresolved D. This CDR3 contains 14 residues. Germline V gives CDR1 LGHDT, CDR2 YNNKEL (reference sequence). The germline V and J ends were trimmed by 3 bases and 3 bases, with 9 bases remaining between them. Written as DNA, the CDR3 is TGTGCCAGCAGCCACGGGGTCCTTGGAAACACCATATATTTT. This sequence encodes CASSHGVLGNTIYF.

The rearrangement links TRBV6-5 to TRBJ2-3, with D perhaps matching TRBD1 or TRBD2 (5 bases each). V was pared by 5 bases and J by 1 base, with 13 bases between. CDR1 and CDR2 (germline): MNHEY, SVGAGI. The CDR3 has 15 amino acids. The CDR3 nucleotides read TGTGCCAGCAGTCCCGGGACCTCCCGCACAGATACGCAGTATTTT. Translated: CASSPGTSRTDTQYF.

This clone has only a few counts. This rearrangement joins TRBV27 to TRBJ1-2; 11 positions match TRBD1. In germline, CDR1 is MNHEY, CDR2 SMNVEV (reference sequence). Trimming at V came to 2 bases and at J to 8 bases, leaving 4 bases not matched to a gene. The CDR3 contains 14 residues. CDR3 loop: CASSLRGQGVGYTF. The DNA for the CDR3 is TGTGCCAGCAGTTTACGGGGACAGGGGGTGGGCTACACCTTC.

This sequence joins TRBV28 and TRBJ2-1; TRBD1 agrees at 7 bases. Germline V gene lookup returns CDR1 MDHEN and CDR2 SYDVKM. CDR3 length equals 17 residues. J was trimmed by 0 bases and V by 7 bases; bases with no gene match: 12. CDR3 nucleotides: TGTGCCAGCACAGGATCCGGGACAGAAAGCTCCTACAATGAGCAGTTCTTC. Translated: CASTGSGTESSYNEQFF.

The chain employs TRBV28 and TRBJ1-5, with a possible D match to TRBD1 (6 bases). The V and J ends lost 9 bases and 3 bases respectively, with 18 bases between them. This CDR3 contains 15 residues. The germline V gene has CDR1 MDHEN and CDR2 SYDVKM. The CDR3 DNA is TGTGCCAGTTTGAACAGGGCCCTTTCCAATCAGCCCCAGCATTTT. This gives the protein CASLNRALSNQPQHF.

The chain combines TRBV7-2 with TRBJ2-5; D not resolved. The CDR3 contains 11 residues. From germline, CDR1 is SGHTA and CDR2 FQGNSA. V was trimmed by 5 bases and J by 10 bases, leaving 11 bases between them. This CDR3 reads CASSGMSVQYF. The CDR3 nucleotides are TGTGCCAGCAGCGGAATGAGTGTCCAGTACTTC.

This chain connects TRBV3-1 (or the pseudogene TRBV3-2) to TRBJ2-7, with D possibly being TRBD2 (7 bases). V was shortened by 0 bases and J by 2 bases, with 14 bases between the two germline ends. The length of the CDR3 is 16 residues. Germline V gene sequence: CDR1 LGHDT, CDR2 YNNKEL (reference sequence). The CDR3 sequence: CASSQEWRGGPYEQYF. CDR3 DNA sequence: TGTGCCAGCAGCCAAGAATGGAGGGGGGGTCCCTACGAGCAGTACTTC.